This T cell receptor beta chain was obtained from a study of blood T cell repertoires in COVID-19. Study-level information: The study drew acute and convalescent COVID-19 samples from the United States, Italy and Spain. Sources were T cells, B-cell-depleted T cells, or PBMCs; the material itself was cDNA or gDNA.

The data were produced by immunoSEQ multiplex PCR, yet TCRdb's version contains in-frame clones alone and is incomplete. The sample lists a few hundred thousand clones, more than 75% occurring once. Points on this clone: In the same sample, other DNA sequences code for this CDR3.

This CDR3 has 16 amino acids. CDR1 is MRHNA and CDR2 is SNTAGT in the germline V gene. V shed 2 bases and J 4 bases; nucleotides not matched to a gene: 2. The sample comprised peripheral blood. This clonotype originated in a man in his forties or fifties who had recovered from COVID-19. This rearrangement joins TRBV6-4 to TRBJ2-3; 14 bases line up with TRBD2. The CDR3 reads CASSDGTSGGADTQYF. As DNA, the CDR3 is TGTGCCAGCAGTGACGGGACTAGCGGGGGCGCAGATACGCAGTATTTT.